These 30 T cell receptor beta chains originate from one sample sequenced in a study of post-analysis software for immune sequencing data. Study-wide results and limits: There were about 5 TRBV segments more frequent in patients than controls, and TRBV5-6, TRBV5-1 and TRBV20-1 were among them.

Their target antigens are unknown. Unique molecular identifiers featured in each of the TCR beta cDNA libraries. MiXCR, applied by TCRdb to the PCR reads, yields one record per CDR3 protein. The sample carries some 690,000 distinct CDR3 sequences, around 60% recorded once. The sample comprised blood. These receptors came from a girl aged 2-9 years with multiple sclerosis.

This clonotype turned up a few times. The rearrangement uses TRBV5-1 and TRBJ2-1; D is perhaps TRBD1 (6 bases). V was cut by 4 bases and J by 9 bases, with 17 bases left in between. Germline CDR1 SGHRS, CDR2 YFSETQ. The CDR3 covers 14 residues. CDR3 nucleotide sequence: TGCGCCAGCAGCGTGGACAGCACCAGGGGTGAGCAGTTCTTC. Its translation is CASSVDSTRGEQFF.

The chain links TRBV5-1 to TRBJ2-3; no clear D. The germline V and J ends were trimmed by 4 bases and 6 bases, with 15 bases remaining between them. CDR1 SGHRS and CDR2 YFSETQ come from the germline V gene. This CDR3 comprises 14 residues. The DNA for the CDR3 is TGCGCCAGCAGCCCTCCACTCGAGTCGGATACGCAGTATTTT. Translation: CASSPPLESDTQYF.

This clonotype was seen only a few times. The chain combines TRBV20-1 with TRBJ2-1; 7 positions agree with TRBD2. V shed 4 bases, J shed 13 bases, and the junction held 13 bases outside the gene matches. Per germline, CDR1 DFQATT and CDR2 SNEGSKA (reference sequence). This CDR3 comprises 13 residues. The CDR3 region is CSAIPGVRETQFF. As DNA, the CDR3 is TGCAGTGCTATTCCCGGGGTGCGGGAGACCCAGTTCTTC.

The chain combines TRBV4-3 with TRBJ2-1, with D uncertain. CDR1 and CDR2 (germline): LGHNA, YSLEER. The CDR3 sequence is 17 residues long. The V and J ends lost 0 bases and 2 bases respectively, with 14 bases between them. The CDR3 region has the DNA TGCGCCAGCAGCCAAGATCCTCCCTTCGAGACCTACAATGAGCAGTTCTTC. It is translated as CASSQDPPFETYNEQFF.

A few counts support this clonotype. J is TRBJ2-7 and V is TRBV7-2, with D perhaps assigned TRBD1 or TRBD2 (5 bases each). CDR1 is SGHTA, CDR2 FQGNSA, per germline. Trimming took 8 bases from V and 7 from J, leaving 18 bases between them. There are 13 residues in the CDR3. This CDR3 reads CASVPGTRWEQYF. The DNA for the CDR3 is TGTGCCAGCGTACCCGGGACCCGTTGGGAGCAGTACTTC.

In DNA form, the CDR3 reads TGTGCCAGCAATTTTGGACAGGGGAACGGCTACACCTTC. Its translation: CASNFGQGNGYTF. The genes are TRBV12-3 or TRBV12-4 and TRBJ1-2, with 9 bases lining up with TRBD1. The CDR3 spans 13 residues. V trimming: 7 bases; J trimming: 8 bases; junction bases outside the gene matches: 8.

As DNA, the CDR3 is TGCAGCGTTGGGCCCGGGACAGGGACAGCAGGGGCCAACGTCCTGACTTTC. This codes for CSVGPGTGTAGANVLTF. The chain carries TRBV29-1 and TRBJ2-6; TRBD1 agrees at 9 bases. CDR1 is SQVTM, CDR2 ANQGSEA, per germline. V lost 4 bases, J lost 4 bases, and 11 bases stayed unmatched. CDR3 length: 17 residues. The variable domain in full, with the rest retrieved from reference TRBV29-1 and TRBJ2-6, is SAVISQKPSRDICQRGTSLTIQCQVDSQVTMMFWYRQQPGQSLTLIATANQGSEATYESGFVIDKFPISRPNLTFSTLTVSNMSPEDSSIYLCSVGPGTGTAGANVLTFGAGSRLTVL.

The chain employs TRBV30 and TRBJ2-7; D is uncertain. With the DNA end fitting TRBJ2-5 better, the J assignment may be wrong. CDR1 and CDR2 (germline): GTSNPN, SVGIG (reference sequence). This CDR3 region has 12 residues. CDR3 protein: CAWSVHAETQYF. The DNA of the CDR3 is TGTGCCTGGAGTGTACATGCTGAGACCCAGTACTTC.

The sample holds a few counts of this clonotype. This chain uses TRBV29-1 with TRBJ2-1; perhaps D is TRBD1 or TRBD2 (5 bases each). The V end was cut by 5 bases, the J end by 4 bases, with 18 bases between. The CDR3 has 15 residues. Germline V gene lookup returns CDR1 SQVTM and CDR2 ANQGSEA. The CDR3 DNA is TGCAGCGTTATGGCCGGGACCCTAAAATACAATGAGCAGTTCTTC. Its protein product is CSVMAGTLKYNEQFF.

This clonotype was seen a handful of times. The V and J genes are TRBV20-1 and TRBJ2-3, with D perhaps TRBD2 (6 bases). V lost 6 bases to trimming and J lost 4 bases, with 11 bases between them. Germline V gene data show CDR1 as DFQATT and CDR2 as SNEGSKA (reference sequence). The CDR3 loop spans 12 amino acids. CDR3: CSAGTSSDTQYF. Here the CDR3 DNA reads TGCAGTGCCGGGACTTCTTCAGATACGCAGTATTTT.

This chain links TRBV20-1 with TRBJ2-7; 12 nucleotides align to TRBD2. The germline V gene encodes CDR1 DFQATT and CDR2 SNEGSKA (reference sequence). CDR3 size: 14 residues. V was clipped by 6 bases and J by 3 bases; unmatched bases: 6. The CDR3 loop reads CSAGGTSGYYEQYF. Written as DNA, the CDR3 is TGCAGTGCCGGGGGGACTAGCGGGTACTACGAGCAGTACTTC.

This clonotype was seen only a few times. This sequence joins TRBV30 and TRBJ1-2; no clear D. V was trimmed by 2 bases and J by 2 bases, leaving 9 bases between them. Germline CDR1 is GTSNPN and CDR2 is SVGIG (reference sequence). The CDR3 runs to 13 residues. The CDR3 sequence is CAWSMRGNYGYTF. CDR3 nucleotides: TGTGCCTGGAGTATGCGCGGGAACTATGGCTACACCTTC.

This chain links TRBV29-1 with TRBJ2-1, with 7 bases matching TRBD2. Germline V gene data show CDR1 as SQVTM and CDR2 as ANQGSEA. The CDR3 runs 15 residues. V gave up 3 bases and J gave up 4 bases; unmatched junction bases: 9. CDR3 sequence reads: CSVEGKAGTYNEQFF. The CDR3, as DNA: TGCAGCGTTGAGGGAAAAGCGGGGACGTACAATGAGCAGTTCTTC.

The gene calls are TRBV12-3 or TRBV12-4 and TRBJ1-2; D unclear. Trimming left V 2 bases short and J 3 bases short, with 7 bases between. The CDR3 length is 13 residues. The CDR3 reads CASSLYGDYGYTF. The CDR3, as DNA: TGTGCCAGCAGTTTATACGGTGACTATGGCTACACCTTC.

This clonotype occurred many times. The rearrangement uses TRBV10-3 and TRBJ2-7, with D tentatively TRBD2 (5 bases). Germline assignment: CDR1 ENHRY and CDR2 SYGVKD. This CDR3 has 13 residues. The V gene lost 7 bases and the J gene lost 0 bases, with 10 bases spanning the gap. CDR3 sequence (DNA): TGTGCCATCAAAGAGGGTCTCTCCTACGAGCAGTACTTC. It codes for CAIKEGLSYEQYF.

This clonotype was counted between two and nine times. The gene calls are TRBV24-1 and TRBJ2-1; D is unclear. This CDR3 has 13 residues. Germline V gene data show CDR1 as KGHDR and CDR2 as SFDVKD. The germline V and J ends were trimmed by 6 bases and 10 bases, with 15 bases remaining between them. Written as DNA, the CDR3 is TGTGCCACCAGTTCCCCCCTAGAGACCGAGCAGTTCTTC. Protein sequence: CATSSPLETEQFF.

This CDR3 is CASSSARESAVLSTDTQYF. The DNA for the CDR3 is TGTGCCAGCAGCTCTGCGCGGGAATCCGCGGTGCTTAGCACAGATACGCAGTATTTT. This sequence joins TRBV11-2 and TRBJ2-3, with a tentative D call TRBD2 (6 bases). CDR1 is SGHAT and CDR2 is FQNNGV in the germline V gene. The CDR3 covers 19 residues. Trimming left V 4 bases short and J 0 bases short, with 23 bases between.

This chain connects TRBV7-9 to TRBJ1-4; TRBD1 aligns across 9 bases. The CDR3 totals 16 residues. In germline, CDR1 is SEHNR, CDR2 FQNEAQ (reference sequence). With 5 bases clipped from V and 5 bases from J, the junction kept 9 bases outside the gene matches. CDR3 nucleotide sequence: TGTGCCAGCAGCACGACGGACAGGGGATGGAATGAAAAACTGTTTTTT. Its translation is CASSTTDRGWNEKLFF.

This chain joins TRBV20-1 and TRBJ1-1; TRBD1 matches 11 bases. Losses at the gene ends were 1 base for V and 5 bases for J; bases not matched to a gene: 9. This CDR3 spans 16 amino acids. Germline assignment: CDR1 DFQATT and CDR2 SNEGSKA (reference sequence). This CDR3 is CSARAGTGGGGTEAFF. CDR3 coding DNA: TGCAGTGCTAGAGCCGGGACAGGGGGTGGTGGGACTGAAGCTTTCTTT.

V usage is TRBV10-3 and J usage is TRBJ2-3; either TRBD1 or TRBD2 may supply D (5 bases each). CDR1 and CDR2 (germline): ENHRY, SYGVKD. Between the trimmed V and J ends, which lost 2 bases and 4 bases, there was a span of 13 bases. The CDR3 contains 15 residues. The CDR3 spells CAISEGDLFADTQYF. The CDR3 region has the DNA TGTGCCATCAGTGAGGGGGACCTATTCGCAGATACGCAGTATTTT.

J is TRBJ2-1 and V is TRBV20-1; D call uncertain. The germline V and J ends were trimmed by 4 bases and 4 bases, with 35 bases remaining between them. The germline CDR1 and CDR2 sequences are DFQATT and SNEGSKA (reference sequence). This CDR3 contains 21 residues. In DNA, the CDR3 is TGCAGTGCTAACAGCATCCGGGTGGAAGGTTCCGTATTGATACCATACAATGAGCAGTTCTTC. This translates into CSANSIRVEGSVLIPYNEQFF.

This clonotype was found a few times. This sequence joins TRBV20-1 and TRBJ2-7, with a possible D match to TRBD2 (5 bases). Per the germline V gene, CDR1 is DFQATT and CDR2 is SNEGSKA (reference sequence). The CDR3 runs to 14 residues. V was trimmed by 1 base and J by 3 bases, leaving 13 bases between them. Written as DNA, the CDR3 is TGCAGTGCTAGAGGCGGGCAGGCCGGCTACGAGCAGTACTTC. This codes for CSARGGQAGYEQYF.

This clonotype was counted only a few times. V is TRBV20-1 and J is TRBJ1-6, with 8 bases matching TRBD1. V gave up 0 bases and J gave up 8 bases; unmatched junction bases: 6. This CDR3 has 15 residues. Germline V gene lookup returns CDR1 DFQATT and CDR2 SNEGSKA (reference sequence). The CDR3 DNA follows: TGCAGTGCTAGAGACCTGGGACAGGCTTATTCACCCCTCCACTTT. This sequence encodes CSARDLGQAYSPLHF.

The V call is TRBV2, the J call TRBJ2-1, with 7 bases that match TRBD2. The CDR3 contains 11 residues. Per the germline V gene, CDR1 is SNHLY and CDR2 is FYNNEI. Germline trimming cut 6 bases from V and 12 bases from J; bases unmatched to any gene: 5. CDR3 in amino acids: CASRPLAVQFF. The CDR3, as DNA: TGTGCCAGCAGACCTCTAGCGGTGCAGTTCTTC.

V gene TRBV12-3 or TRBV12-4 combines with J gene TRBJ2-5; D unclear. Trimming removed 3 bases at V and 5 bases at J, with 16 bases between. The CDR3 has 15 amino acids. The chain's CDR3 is CASSFRVPLGETQYF. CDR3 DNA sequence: TGTGCCAGCAGTTTTCGAGTCCCACTTGGGGAGACCCAGTACTTC.

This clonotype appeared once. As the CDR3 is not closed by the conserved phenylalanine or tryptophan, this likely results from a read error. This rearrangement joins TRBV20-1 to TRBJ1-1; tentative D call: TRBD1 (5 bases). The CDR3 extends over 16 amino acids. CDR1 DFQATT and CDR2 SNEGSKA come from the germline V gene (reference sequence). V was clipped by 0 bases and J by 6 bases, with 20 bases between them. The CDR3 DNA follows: TGCAGTGCTAGAGAAGAGACCAGGGCTACTAGCCCTGAAGCTTTCCTT. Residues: CSAREETRATSPEAFL.

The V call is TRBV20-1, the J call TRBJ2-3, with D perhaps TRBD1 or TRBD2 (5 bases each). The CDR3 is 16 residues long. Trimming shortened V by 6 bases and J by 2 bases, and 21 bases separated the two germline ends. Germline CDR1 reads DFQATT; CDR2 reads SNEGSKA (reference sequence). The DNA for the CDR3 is TGCAGTGCCCTATTCAAACCGGGACGGAACACAGATACGCAGTATTTT. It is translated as CSALFKPGRNTDTQYF.

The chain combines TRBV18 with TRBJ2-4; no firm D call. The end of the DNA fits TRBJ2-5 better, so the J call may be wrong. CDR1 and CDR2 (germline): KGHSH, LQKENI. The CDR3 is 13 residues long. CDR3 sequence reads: CASSPPVRETQYF. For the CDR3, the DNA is TGTGCCAGCTCACCACCGGTGAGGGAGACCCAGTACTTC.

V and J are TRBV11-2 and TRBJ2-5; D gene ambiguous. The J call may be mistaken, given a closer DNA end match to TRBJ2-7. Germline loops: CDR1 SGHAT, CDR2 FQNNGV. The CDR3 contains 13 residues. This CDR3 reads CASSFGSWDEQYF. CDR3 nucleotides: TGTGCCAGCAGCTTTGGGTCCTGGGACGAGCAGTACTTC.

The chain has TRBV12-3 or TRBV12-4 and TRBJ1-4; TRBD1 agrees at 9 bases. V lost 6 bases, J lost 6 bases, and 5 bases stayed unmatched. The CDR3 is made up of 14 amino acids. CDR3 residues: CASSPTGGYEKLFF. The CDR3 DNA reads TGTGCCAGCAGCCCTACAGGGGGCTATGAAAAACTGTTTTTT.